The rows below give T cell receptor beta chains drawn from one sample of a study of cytomegalovirus exposure and HLA in healthy donors. The repertoire was sequenced with immunoSEQ multiplex PCR; TCRdb's copy has only in-frame clones and lacks some. The repertoire has about 130,000 clones, over 65% of them found once; the top ten carry under 5%. Sequenced material: PBMCs. These receptor sequences come from a man aged 40-49 years in good health and CMV-seropositive. Each CDR3 is given with its conserved first and last residue.

CDR3aa	v_gene	len	j_gene
CASSLLDRENYGYTF	TRBV5-4	15	TRBJ1-2
CASSVTTGQGAFYGYTF	TRBV6-4	17	TRBJ1-2
CASSAILAGEQFF	TRBV9	13	TRBJ2-1
CASSFLLGSYEQYF	TRBV28	14	TRBJ2-7
CASSYSLPTDTQYF	TRBV6-5	14	TRBJ2-3
CASRPPGFTYNEQFF	TRBV2	15	TRBJ2-1
CASSLTGRTETQYF	TRBV5-4	14	TRBJ2-5
CSVERGYEQYF	TRBV29-1	11	TRBJ2-7
CASSVRARDTEAFF	TRBV9	14	TRBJ1-1
CASSDLLNEKLFF	TRBV25-1	13	TRBJ1-4
CASSAAGTSGHQETQYF	TRBV19	17	TRBJ2-5
CATSNRMDRRVKLFF	TRBV15	15	TRBJ1-4
CASSESVGTEAFF	TRBV10-2	13	TRBJ1-1
CASSQPAGGTGELFF	TRBV6-5	15	TRBJ2-2
CAISESRGLGAFF	TRBV10-3	13	TRBJ1-1
CASSQVEGSTEAFF	TRBV4-1	14	TRBJ1-1
CASSPQANYGYTF	TRBV27	13	TRBJ1-2
CSVHERGKKNTIYF	TRBV29-1	14	TRBJ1-3
CASRPGGKSNEQYF	TRBV19	14	TRBJ2-7
CASSQGEGYTF	TRBV5-6	11	TRBJ1-2
CARSAYQGQLIHEQYF	TRBV5-3	16	TRBJ2-7
CASGIGTAIYEQYF	TRBV6-6	14	TRBJ2-7
CASSGQITGELFF	TRBV7-8	13	TRBJ2-2
CASSDGNTDTQYF	TRBV2	13	TRBJ2-3
CASSQIIAAGALTGELFF	TRBV4-3	18	TRBJ2-2
CATSRIPGQGANQPQHF	TRBV15	17	TRBJ1-5
CASSLVGQGPYGYTF	TRBV7-2	15	TRBJ1-2